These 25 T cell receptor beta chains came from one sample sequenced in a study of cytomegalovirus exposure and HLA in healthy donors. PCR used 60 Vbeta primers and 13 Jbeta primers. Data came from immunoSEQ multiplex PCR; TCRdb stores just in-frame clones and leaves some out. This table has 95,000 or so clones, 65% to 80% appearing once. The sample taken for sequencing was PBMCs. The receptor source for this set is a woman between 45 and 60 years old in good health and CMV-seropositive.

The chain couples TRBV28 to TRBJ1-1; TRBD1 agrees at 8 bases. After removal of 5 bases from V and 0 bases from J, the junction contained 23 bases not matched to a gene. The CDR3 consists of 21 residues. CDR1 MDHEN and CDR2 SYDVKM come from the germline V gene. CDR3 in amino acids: CASSPGGWLTGVSGLNTEAFF. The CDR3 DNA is TGTGCCAGCAGTCCAGGGGGTTGGCTGACAGGGGTATCGGGCCTGAACACTGAAGCTTTCTTT.

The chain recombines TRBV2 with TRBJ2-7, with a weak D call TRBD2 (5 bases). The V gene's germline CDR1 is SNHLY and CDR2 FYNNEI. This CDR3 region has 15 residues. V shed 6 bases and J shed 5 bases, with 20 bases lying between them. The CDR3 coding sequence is TGTGCCAGCAGCGTACCCGGGAAGGCCGATAACGAGCAGTACTTC. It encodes CASSVPGKADNEQYF. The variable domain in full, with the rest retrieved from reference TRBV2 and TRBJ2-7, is EPEVTQTPSHQVTQMGQEVILRCVPISNHLYFYWYRQILGQKVEFLVSFYNNEISEKSEIFDDQFSVERPDGSNFTLKIRSTKLEDSAMYFCASSVPGKADNEQYFGPGTRLTVT.

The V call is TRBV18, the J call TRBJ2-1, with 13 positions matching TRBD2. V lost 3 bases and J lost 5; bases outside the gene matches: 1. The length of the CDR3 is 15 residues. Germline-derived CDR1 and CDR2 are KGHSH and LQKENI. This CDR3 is CASSPGTSGDNEQFF. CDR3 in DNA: TGTGCCAGCTCACCCGGGACTAGCGGGGACAATGAGCAGTTCTTC.

CDR3 sequence: CASSYSHRGPNEQYF. The CDR3 bases are TGTGCCAGCAGTTACTCCCACAGGGGACCCAACGAGCAGTACTTC. The rearrangement joins TRBV6-6 to TRBJ2-5, with TRBD1 identical over 7 bases. The DNA end is more similar to TRBJ2-7, so the J call may be wrong. Germline-derived CDR1 and CDR2 are MNHNY and SVGAGI (reference sequence). There are 15 residues in the CDR3.

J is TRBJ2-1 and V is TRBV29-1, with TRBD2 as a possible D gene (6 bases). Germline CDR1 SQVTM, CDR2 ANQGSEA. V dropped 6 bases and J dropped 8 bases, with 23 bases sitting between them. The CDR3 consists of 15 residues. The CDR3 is CSVRTTPSPRDEQFF. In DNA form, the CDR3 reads TGCAGCGTGAGGACTACCCCATCCCCCCGCGATGAGCAGTTCTTC.

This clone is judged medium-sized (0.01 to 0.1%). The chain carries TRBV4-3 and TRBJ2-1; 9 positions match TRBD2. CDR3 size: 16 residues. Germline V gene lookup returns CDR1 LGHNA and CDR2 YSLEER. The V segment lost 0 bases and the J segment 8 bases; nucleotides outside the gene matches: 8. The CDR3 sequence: CASSQDSAGGRDEQFF. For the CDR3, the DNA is TGCGCCAGCAGCCAAGACTCGGCGGGAGGGAGGGATGAGCAGTTCTTC.

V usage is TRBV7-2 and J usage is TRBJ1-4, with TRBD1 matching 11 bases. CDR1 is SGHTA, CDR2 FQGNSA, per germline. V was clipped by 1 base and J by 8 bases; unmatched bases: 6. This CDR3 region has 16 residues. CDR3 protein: CASSLGDRGTREKLFF. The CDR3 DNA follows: TGTGCCAGCAGCTTAGGGGACAGGGGGACGAGGGAAAAACTGTTTTTT.

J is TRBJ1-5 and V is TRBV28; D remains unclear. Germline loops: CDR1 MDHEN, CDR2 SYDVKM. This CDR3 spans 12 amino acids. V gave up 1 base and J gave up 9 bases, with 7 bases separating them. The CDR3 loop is CASSLLPGPQHF. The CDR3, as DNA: TGTGCCAGCAGTTTATTACCAGGGCCCCAGCATTTT.

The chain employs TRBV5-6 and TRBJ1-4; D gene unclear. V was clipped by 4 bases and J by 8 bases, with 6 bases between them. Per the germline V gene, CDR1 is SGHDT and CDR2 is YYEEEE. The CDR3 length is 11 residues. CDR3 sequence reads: CASSVSEKLFF. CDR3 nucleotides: TGTGCCAGCAGCGTAAGCGAAAAACTGTTTTTT.

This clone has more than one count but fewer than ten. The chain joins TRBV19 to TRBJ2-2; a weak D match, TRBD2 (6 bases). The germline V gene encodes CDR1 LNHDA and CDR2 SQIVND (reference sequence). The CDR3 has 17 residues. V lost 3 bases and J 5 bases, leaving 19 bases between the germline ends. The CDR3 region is CASSIFFGVGRTGELFF. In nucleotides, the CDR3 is TGTGCCAGTAGTATCTTTTTTGGAGTGGGGAGGACCGGGGAGCTGTTTTTT.

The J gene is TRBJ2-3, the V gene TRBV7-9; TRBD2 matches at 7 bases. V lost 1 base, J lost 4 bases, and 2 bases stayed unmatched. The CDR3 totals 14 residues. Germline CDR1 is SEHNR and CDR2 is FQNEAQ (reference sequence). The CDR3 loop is CASSLGLAADTQYF. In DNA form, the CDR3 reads TGTGCCAGCAGCTTAGGGCTAGCGGCAGATACGCAGTATTTT.

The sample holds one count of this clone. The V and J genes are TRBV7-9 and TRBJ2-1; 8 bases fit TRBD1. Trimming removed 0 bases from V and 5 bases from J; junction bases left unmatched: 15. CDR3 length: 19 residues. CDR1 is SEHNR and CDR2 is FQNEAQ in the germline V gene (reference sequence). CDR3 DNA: TGTGCCAGCAGCTTAGCGAATCCGGCACAGGGGGTTATGGACAATGAGCAGTTCTTC. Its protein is CASSLANPAQGVMDNEQFF.

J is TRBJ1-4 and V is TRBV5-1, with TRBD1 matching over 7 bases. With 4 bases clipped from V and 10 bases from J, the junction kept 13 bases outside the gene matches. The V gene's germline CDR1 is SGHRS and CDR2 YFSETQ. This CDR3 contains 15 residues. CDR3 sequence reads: CASSPTGQLNGKLFF. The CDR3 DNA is TGCGCCAGCAGCCCGACGGGACAGTTGAACGGAAAACTGTTTTTT. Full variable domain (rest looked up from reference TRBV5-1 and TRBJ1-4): KAGVTQTPRYLIKTRGQQVTLSCSPISGHRSVSWYQQTPGQGLQFLFEYFSETQRNKGNFPGRFSGRQFSNSRSEMNVSTLELGDSALYLCASSPTGQLNGKLFFGSGTQLSVL.

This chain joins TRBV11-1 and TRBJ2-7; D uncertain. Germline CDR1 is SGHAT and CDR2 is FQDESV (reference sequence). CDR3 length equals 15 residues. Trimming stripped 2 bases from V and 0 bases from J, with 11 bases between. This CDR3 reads CASSLLPPGSYEQYF. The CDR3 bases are TGTGCCAGCAGCTTACTCCCCCCAGGCTCCTACGAGCAGTACTTC.

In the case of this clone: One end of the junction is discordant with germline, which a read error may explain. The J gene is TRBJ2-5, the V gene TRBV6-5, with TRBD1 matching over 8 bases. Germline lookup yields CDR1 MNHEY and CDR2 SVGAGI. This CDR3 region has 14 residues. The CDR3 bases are TGTGTCAGCAGCCGACCTACAGGGGGTGGGACCCAGTACTTC. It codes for CVSSRPTGGGTQYF.

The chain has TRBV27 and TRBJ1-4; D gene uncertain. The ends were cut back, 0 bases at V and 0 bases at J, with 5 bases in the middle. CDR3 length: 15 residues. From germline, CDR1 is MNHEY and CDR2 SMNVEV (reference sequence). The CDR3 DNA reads TGTGCCAGCAGTTTATCGAGAGCAACTAATGAAAAACTGTTTTTT. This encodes CASSLSRATNEKLFF.

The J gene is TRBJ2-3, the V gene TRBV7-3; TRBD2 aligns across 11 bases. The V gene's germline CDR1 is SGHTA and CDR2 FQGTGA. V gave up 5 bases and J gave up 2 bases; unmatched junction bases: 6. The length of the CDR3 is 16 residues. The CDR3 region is CASSQTSGAYTDTQYF. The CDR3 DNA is TGTGCCAGCAGCCAGACTAGCGGGGCCTACACAGATACGCAGTATTTT.

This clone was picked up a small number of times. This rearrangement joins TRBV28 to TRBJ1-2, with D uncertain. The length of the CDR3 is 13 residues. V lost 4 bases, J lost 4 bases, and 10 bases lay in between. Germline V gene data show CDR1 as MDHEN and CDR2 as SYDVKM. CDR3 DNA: TGTGCCAGCAGTTCCCTTACTGGCTATGGCTACACCTTC. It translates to CASSSLTGYGYTF.

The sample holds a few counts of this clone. CDR3 sequence: CASSQEGGQGETQYF. Here the CDR3 DNA reads TGCGCCAGCAGCCAAGAGGGTGGACAGGGAGAGACCCAGTACTTC. This chain joins TRBV4-3 and TRBJ2-5; 8 nucleotides match TRBD1. V lost 0 bases, J lost 4 bases, and 4 bases stayed unmatched. The CDR3 totals 15 residues. Looked up from germline, CDR1 is LGHNA and CDR2 is YSLEER.

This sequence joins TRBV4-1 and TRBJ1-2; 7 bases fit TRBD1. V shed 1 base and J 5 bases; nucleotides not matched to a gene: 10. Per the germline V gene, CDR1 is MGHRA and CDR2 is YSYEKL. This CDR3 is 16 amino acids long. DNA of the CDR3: TGCGCCAGCAGCCAAGTAGTACAGGGGCTAGGGTATGGCTACACCTTC. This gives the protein CASSQVVQGLGYGYTF.

DNA for the CDR3: TGTGCCAGCAGTTTAGTGGACTTATGGACCAGTGAAGCTTTCTTT. Protein product: CASSLVDLWTSEAFF. The V call is TRBV28, the J call TRBJ1-1; D not resolved. CDR1 and CDR2 from the germline V gene are MDHEN and SYDVKM. The V and J ends lost 2 bases and 7 bases respectively, with 17 bases between them. The CDR3 runs 15 residues.

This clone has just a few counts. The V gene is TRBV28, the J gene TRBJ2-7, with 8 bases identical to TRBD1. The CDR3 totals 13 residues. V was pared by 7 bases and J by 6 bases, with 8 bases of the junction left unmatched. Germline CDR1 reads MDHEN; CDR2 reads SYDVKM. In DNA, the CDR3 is TGTGCCAGCACTGACAGGGGTTCCGGCGAGCAGTACTTC. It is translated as CASTDRGSGEQYF. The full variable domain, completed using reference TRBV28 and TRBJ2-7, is DVKVTQSSRYLVKRTGEKVFLECVQDMDHENMFWYRQDPGLGLRLIYFSYDVKMKEKGDIPEGYSVSREKKERFSLILESASTNQTSMYLCASTDRGSGEQYFGPGTRLTVT.

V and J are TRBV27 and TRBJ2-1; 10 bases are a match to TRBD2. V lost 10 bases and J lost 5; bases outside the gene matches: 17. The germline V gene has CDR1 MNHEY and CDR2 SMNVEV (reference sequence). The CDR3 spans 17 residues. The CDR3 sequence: CATATLAGFGINNEQFF. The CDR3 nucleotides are TGTGCCACCGCTACACTAGCGGGATTCGGGATCAACAATGAGCAGTTCTTC.

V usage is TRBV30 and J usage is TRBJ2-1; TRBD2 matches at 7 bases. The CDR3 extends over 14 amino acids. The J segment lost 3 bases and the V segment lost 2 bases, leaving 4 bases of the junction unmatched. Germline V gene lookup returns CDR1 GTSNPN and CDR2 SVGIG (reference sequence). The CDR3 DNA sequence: TGTGCCTGGAGTTCTAGCGGACTCTACAATGAGCAGTTCTTC. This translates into CAWSSSGLYNEQFF.

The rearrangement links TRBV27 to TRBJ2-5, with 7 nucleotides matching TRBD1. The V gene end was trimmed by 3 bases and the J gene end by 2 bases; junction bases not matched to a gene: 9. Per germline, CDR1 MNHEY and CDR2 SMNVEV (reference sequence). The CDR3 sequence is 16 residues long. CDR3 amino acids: CASSLYRGSRQETQYF. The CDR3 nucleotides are TGTGCCAGCAGTTTGTACAGGGGAAGCCGGCAAGAGACCCAGTACTTC.